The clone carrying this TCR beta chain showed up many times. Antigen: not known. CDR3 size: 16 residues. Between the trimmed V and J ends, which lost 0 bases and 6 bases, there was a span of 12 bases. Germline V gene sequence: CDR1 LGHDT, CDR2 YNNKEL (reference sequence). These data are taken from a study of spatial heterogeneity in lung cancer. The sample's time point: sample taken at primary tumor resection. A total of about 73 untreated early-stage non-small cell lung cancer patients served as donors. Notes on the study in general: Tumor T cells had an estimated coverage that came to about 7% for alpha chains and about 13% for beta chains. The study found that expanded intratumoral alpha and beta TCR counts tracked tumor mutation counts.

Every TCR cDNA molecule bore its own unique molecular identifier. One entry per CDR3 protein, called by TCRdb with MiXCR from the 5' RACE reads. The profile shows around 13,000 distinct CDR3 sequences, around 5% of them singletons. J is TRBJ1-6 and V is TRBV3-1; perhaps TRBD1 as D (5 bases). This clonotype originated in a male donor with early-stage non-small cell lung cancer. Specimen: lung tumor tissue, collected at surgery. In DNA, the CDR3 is TGTGCCAGCAGCCAAGATCCTTGGGGGGGTAATTCACCCCTCCACTTT. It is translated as CASSQDPWGGNSPLHF.